This T cell receptor beta chain is drawn from a study of cytomegalovirus exposure and HLA in healthy donors. Study-wide points: When analyzed later, the rates of TCR association showed variation by HLA locus, with DRB1 the most and HLA-C the fewest. A list of roughly 160 TCR beta chains associated with cytomegalovirus was given. Presence/absence analyses assumed roughly uniform sequencing depth across donors. Diagnosis of cytomegalovirus status made by the classifier reportedly showed high specificity and sensitivity.

The primer mix had 60 Vbeta and 13 Jbeta primers. Sequenced by immunoSEQ multiplex PCR; TCRdb stores in-frame clones only, minus some. The sample yields approximately 210,000 clones, roughly 77% seen once. This CDR3 is built from 15 residues. V trimming: 4 bases; J trimming: 11 bases; junction bases outside the gene matches: 16. Germline V gives CDR1 MDHEN, CDR2 SYDVKM. As to this clone: The target antigen is unknown.

The rearrangement uses TRBV28 and TRBJ1-1, with 7 bases that match TRBD1. Material for sequencing was PBMCs. The receptor comes from a male donor in good health and CMV-seropositive. The CDR3 loop is CASSYPGTATGEAFF. The CDR3 DNA is TGTGCCAGCAGTTACCCCGGGACAGCTACCGGAGAGGCTTTCTTT.